The 9 T cell receptor beta chains presented below share a single source sample, sequenced in a study of beta chain features in type 1 diabetes. Expressed TCRB transcripts got sequenced, as all isolated RNA was reverse transcribed. TCRdb's table, derived via immunoSEQ multiplex PCR, lists solely in-frame clones and lacks some. The table includes 200,000 to 300,000 clones, 68% detected once. The sequenced sample was naive CD4+ T cells from blood. These receptors were obtained from a man aged 25 to 45 in good health.

This clone was seen only once. The V call is TRBV29-1, the J call TRBJ2-7, with D tentatively TRBD1 (5 bases). The V gene's germline CDR1 is SQVTM and CDR2 ANQGSEA. CDR3 size: 12 residues. The DNA of the CDR3 is TGCAGTTGCACCCAGGGTCCCTACGAGCAGTACTTC. As protein: CSCTQGPYEQYF.

This chain connects TRBV29-1 to TRBJ2-2; perhaps D is TRBD1 or TRBD2 (5 bases each). Per germline, CDR1 SQVTM and CDR2 ANQGSEA. The CDR3 has 15 residues. The V gene lost 3 bases and the J gene lost 3 bases, with 14 bases spanning the gap. CDR3 DNA sequence: TGCAGCGTTGACTACGGGGCCGAGGACACCGGGGAGCTGTTTTTT. As protein: CSVDYGAEDTGELFF.

This clone was seen a handful of times. This chain connects TRBV18 to TRBJ2-1; perhaps TRBD2 as D (5 bases). This CDR3 has 15 residues. The germline V gene has CDR1 KGHSH and CDR2 LQKENI. Trimming took off 3 bases at V and 3 bases at J, with 12 bases between the two ends. The CDR3 DNA reads as TGTGCCAGCTCACCCTTGATGGCGGGCTACAATGAGCAGTTCTTC. It specifies CASSPLMAGYNEQFF.

The genes are TRBV5-1 and TRBJ2-1; D is perhaps TRBD2 (5 bases). The CDR3 sequence is 13 residues long. V gave up 2 bases and J gave up 3 bases, with 6 bases separating them. From germline, CDR1 is SGHRS and CDR2 YFSETQ. The CDR3: CASSFEGYNEQFF. The CDR3 nucleotides are TGCGCCAGCAGCTTCGAGGGCTACAATGAGCAGTTCTTC.

The chain couples TRBV5-5 to TRBJ2-3; 8 bases agree with TRBD1. V shed 2 bases and J 7 bases; nucleotides not matched to a gene: 6. Germline V gene sequence: CDR1 SGHKS, CDR2 YYEKEE (reference sequence). The CDR3 extends over 14 amino acids. The CDR3 is CASSFGQGPNTQYF. In DNA form, the CDR3 reads TGTGCCAGCAGCTTTGGACAGGGACCAAATACGCAGTATTTT. The whole variable domain, filled in from reference TRBV5-5 and TRBJ2-3, reads DAGVTQSPTHLIKTRGQQVTLRCSPISGHKSVSWYQQVLGQGPQFIFQYYEKEERGRGNFPDRFSARQFPNYSSELNVNALLLGDSALYLCASSFGQGPNTQYFGPGTRLTVL.

The chain has TRBV5-1 and TRBJ2-1; 7 positions match TRBD2. The J segment lost 5 bases and the V segment lost 4 bases, leaving 3 bases of the junction unmatched. The CDR3 loop spans 13 amino acids. CDR1 SGHRS and CDR2 YFSETQ come from the germline V gene. CDR3: CASSTGTNNEQFF. In DNA, the CDR3 is TGCGCCAGCAGCACGGGGACTAACAATGAGCAGTTCTTC.

The chain recombines TRBV20-1 with TRBJ2-1, with D perhaps matching TRBD1 or TRBD2 (5 bases each). The CDR3 totals 11 residues. Germline lookup yields CDR1 DFQATT and CDR2 SNEGSKA (reference sequence). V was clipped by 5 bases and J by 10 bases, with 12 bases between them. CDR3 bases: TGCAGTGCTGAGAGAGGGGAAGAGCAGTTCTTC. Its translation is CSAERGEEQFF.

The chain employs TRBV29-1 and TRBJ2-5; 10 bases match TRBD1. V was pared by 8 bases and J by 5 bases, with 8 bases of the junction left unmatched. Germline lookup yields CDR1 SQVTM and CDR2 ANQGSEA. This CDR3 contains 13 residues. The CDR3 loop is CSTWTGGTETQYF. The CDR3, as DNA: TGCAGCACCTGGACAGGGGGGACCGAGACCCAGTACTTC.

The chain is built from TRBV9 and TRBJ2-3; 11 bases line up with TRBD2. V lost 3 bases and J lost 4; bases outside the gene matches: 10. Germline V gives CDR1 SGDLS, CDR2 YYNGEE. The length of the CDR3 is 17 residues. The CDR3 DNA follows: TGTGCCAGCAGCGCGACAACTAGCGGGAGTCGCGCAGATACGCAGTATTTT. Residues: CASSATTSGSRADTQYF.